The 23 T cell receptor beta chains below come from one sample, sequenced in a study of low-dose radiotherapy and immunotherapy resistance in tumors. TRAV and TRBV primers primed cDNA for both TCRalpha and TCRbeta. Amplification, which lasted approximately 20 PCR cycles, used a constant-region primer and V-primer adapter to amplify TCRs. TCRdb re-called the reads through MiXCR, storing one row per CDR3 protein. The sample has more than 6,000 distinct CDR3 sequences, about 60% seen once. The receptors come from a human donor with advanced metastatic prostate, ovarian, gallbladder or colorectal cancer (not recorded which). This table probably holds off-target reads from a library built for another chain.

The J gene is TRBJ2-3, the V gene TRBV12-3 or TRBV12-4, with D uncertain. V lost 5 bases and J 6 bases, leaving 24 bases between the germline ends. The CDR3 totals 17 residues. In DNA form, the CDR3 reads TGTGCCAGCAGTGGTCCGGGCCCACTGCATGCCAAGGATACGCAGTATTTT. This encodes CASSGPGPLHAKDTQYF.

The chain employs TRBV6-6 and TRBJ1-2; TRBD1 matches 11 bases. The CDR3 has 15 residues. Germline CDR1 is MNHNY and CDR2 is SVGAGI (reference sequence). The V and J ends lost 2 bases and 3 bases, in that order; junction bases with no gene match: 2. CDR3 region: CASSYRGQGDYGYTF. The CDR3 region has the DNA TGTGCCAGCAGTTACCGGGGACAGGGGGACTATGGCTACACCTTC.

The rearrangement links TRBV13 to TRBJ2-2; D is undetermined. CDR1 is PRHDT and CDR2 is FYEKMQ in the germline V gene (reference sequence). V was clipped by 6 bases and J by 3 bases, with 17 bases between them. This CDR3 comprises 16 residues. CDR3 nucleotides: TGTGCCAGCAGAGAGGACGAATACGAGGACACCGGGGAGCTGTTTTTT. This encodes CASREDEYEDTGELFF.

This clonotype has just one count. One junction end disagrees with the germline gene, perhaps due to a read error. The J gene is TRBJ2-1, the V gene TRBV6-2 or TRBV6-3; 9 bases are a match to TRBD2. This CDR3 has 13 amino acids. The germline V gene has CDR1 MNHEY and CDR2 SVGEGT. CDR3 sequence: CASSYPGLAGKLF. CDR3 nucleotide sequence: TGTGCCAGCAGTTATCCCGGGCTAGCGGGGAAGCTCTTC.

In DNA, the CDR3 is TGTGCCAGCAGTACGACAGGGGAGGGTAATGAAAAACTGTTTTTT. Translated, it gives CASSTTGEGNEKLFF. The V gene is TRBV28, the J gene TRBJ1-4; 8 nucleotides align to TRBD1. Losses at the gene ends were 5 bases for V and 4 bases for J; bases not matched to a gene: 6. Germline assignment: CDR1 MDHEN and CDR2 SYDVKM. This CDR3 comprises 15 residues.

The V gene is TRBV27, the J gene TRBJ2-2; tentatively, D is TRBD1 or TRBD2 (5 bases each). CDR3 length equals 15 residues. Germline assignment: CDR1 MNHEY and CDR2 SMNVEV (reference sequence). Trimming took 3 bases from V and 3 from J, leaving 11 bases between them. The CDR3 nucleotides are TGTGCCAGCAGTTTGGGGACGAAGGACACCGGGGAGCTGTTTTTT. As protein: CASSLGTKDTGELFF.

This chain connects TRBV6-2 or TRBV6-3 to TRBJ1-1; D gene uncertain. The CDR3 covers 15 residues. Germline V gene lookup returns CDR1 MNHEY and CDR2 SVGEGT. V lost 7 bases to trimming and J lost 1 base, with 16 bases between them. For the CDR3, the DNA is TGTGCCAGCACCCCCGAGAGGTTACCGAACACTGAAGCTTTCTTT. Translating gives CASTPERLPNTEAFF.

This chain connects TRBV7-8 to TRBJ2-7, with TRBD1 identical over 10 bases. This CDR3 has 14 amino acids. CDR1 is SGHVS, CDR2 FQNEAQ, per germline. V gave up 5 bases and J gave up 2 bases; unmatched junction bases: 3. The CDR3 DNA reads TGTGCCAGCAGCCCGGGACAGGGGACCTACGAGCAGTACTTC. Translated: CASSPGQGTYEQYF.

V and J are TRBV23-1 and TRBJ2-3, with D possibly matching TRBD2 (6 bases). TRBV23-1 is classed as an ORF, of uncertain function. The CDR3 spans 15 residues. The V and J ends lost 0 bases and 9 bases respectively, with 16 bases between them. The CDR3, as DNA: TGCGCCAGCAGTCAATCATCCTGGAGGCGGGAAACGCAGTATTTT. Residues: CASSQSSWRRETQYF.

V gene TRBV2 combines with J gene TRBJ1-5; D not resolved. Deletions cut 6 bases from V and 1 base from J, with 13 bases between. The CDR3 runs 15 residues. Germline CDR1 and CDR2: SNHLY and FYNNEI. The CDR3 coding sequence is TGTGCCAGCAGACGGACGGATGGGAGCAATCAGCCCCAGCATTTT. Protein product: CASRRTDGSNQPQHF. Full variable domain (remainder filled in from reference TRBV2 and TRBJ1-5): EPEVTQTPSHQVTQMGQEVILRCVPISNHLYFYWYRQILGQKVEFLVSFYNNEISEKSEIFDDQFSVERPDGSNFTLKIRSTKLEDSAMYFCASRRTDGSNQPQHFGDGTRLSIL.

V is TRBV19 and J is TRBJ2-6; D is uncertain. This CDR3 spans 15 amino acids. Germline lookup yields CDR1 LNHDA and CDR2 SQIVND (reference sequence). V lost 3 bases and J lost 2, with 8 bases in between. The CDR3: CASSIYSTGANVLTF. CDR3 coding DNA: TGTGCCAGTAGTATCTACAGTACTGGGGCCAACGTCCTGACTTTC.

The chain is built from TRBV18 and TRBJ1-1; D gene ambiguous. V was trimmed by 1 base and J by 3 bases, leaving 15 bases between them. Germline assignment: CDR1 KGHSH and CDR2 LQKENI. This CDR3 comprises 16 residues. This chain's CDR3 is CASSPQRIVADTEAFF. DNA for the CDR3: TGTGCCAGCTCACCACAGAGGATAGTGGCGGACACTGAAGCTTTCTTT.

This clonotype was recorded a few times. The V call is TRBV11-2, the J call TRBJ1-1, with D uncertain. The CDR3 loop spans 12 amino acids. Germline assignment: CDR1 SGHAT and CDR2 FQNNGV. The V gene lost 5 bases and the J gene lost 5 bases, with 9 bases spanning the gap. The CDR3: CASSPTSTEAFF. The CDR3, as DNA: TGTGCCAGCAGCCCCACTTCTACTGAAGCTTTCTTT.

The V and J genes are TRBV18 and TRBJ2-6; D gene uncertain. The V end lost 3 bases, the J end lost 1 base, and 1 base lay between the germline ends. The CDR3 extends over 13 amino acids. Germline loops: CDR1 KGHSH, CDR2 LQKENI. CDR3 nucleotide sequence: TGTGCCAGCTCACCTTCTGGGGCCAACGTCCTGACTTTC. It yields the protein CASSPSGANVLTF.

The genes are TRBV7-8 and TRBJ2-7; 12 bases are shared with TRBD2. Germline trimming cut 1 base from V and 4 bases from J; bases unmatched to any gene: 17. Looked up from germline, CDR1 is SGHVS and CDR2 is FQNEAQ. The CDR3 sequence is 20 residues long. As DNA, the CDR3 is TGTGCCAGCAGCTTAGATTCGCGGCTAGCGGGAGGGCTAAGCACTTACGAGCAGTACTTC. Amino acid sequence: CASSLDSRLAGGLSTYEQYF. The whole variable domain, remainder taken from reference TRBV7-8 and TRBJ2-7, is GAGVSQSPRYKVAKRGQDVALRCDPISGHVSLFWYQQALGQGPEFLTYFQNEAQLDKSGLPSDRFFAERPEGSVSTLKIQRTQQEDSAVYLCASSLDSRLAGGLSTYEQYFGPGTRLTVT.

The rearrangement links TRBV28 to TRBJ2-3; the D gene is possibly TRBD1 (8 bases). CDR1 and CDR2 from the germline V gene are MDHEN and SYDVKM. V lost 6 bases, J lost 0 bases, and 13 bases lay in between. This CDR3 contains 15 residues. CDR3 protein: CASRGGTGSTDTQYF. CDR3 sequence (DNA): TGTGCCAGCAGGGGGGGGACAGGTAGCACAGATACGCAGTATTTT.

The chain uses TRBV20-1 and TRBJ2-5; possibly TRBD1 for D (7 bases). CDR3 length: 15 residues. The V gene lost 7 bases and the J gene lost 4 bases, with 22 bases spanning the gap. Germline CDR1 reads DFQATT; CDR2 reads SNEGSKA (reference sequence). CDR3 in amino acids: CSVRDARGVGETQYF. The CDR3 DNA reads as TGCAGTGTTCGGGACGCCAGGGGGGTGGGAGAGACCCAGTACTTC.

The chain uses TRBV2 and TRBJ1-1; D is possibly TRBD1 (6 bases). This CDR3 is built from 13 residues. CDR1 and CDR2 from the germline V gene are SNHLY and FYNNEI. The V and J ends lost 10 bases and 1 base respectively, with 13 bases between them. Written as DNA, the CDR3 is TGTGCCACCCAGGGGAGGGAGAACACTGAAGCTTTCTTT. Its translation: CATQGRENTEAFF.

The chain employs TRBV19 and TRBJ1-2; D gene ambiguous. The CDR3 is 11 amino acids. With 3 bases removed from V and 8 bases from J, the gap between germline ends came to 7 bases. Germline CDR1 reads LNHDA; CDR2 reads SQIVND (reference sequence). The CDR3 coding sequence is TGTGCCAGTAGTATCACTCGAGGCTACACCTTC. It codes for CASSITRGYTF.

This clonotype was observed once. The V and J genes are TRBV11-2 and TRBJ2-6; D is uncertain. Trimming left V 1 base short and J 2 bases short, with 21 bases between. The CDR3 runs to 20 residues. Germline CDR1 and CDR2: SGHAT and FQNNGV. The CDR3 is CASSLVPPGSVKAGANVLTF. CDR3 DNA sequence: TGTGCCAGCAGCTTAGTTCCTCCGGGCTCGGTGAAGGCTGGGGCCAACGTCCTGACTTTC.

This clonotype has just one count. This chain joins TRBV4-1 and TRBJ2-5; 9 nucleotides agree with TRBD1. This CDR3 is 17 amino acids long. With V trimmed by 4 bases and J by 2 bases, 11 bases remained unmatched. CDR1 and CDR2 from the germline V gene are MGHRA and YSYEKL. The DNA for the CDR3 is TGCGCCAGCAGCCCTTATGCTTCGGGACAGGGTCAAGAGACCCAGTACTTC. Its translation: CASSPYASGQGQETQYF.

The J gene is TRBJ2-3, the V gene TRBV3-1; D gene unclear. This CDR3 is built from 14 residues. Germline loops: CDR1 LGHDT, CDR2 YNNKEL (reference sequence). Trimming took 7 bases from V and 0 from J, leaving 11 bases between them. DNA of the CDR3: TGTGCCAGCACAACCCAAGTTAGCACAGATACGCAGTATTTT. It translates to CASTTQVSTDTQYF.

V and J are TRBV7-4 and TRBJ2-7; TRBD2 aligns across 8 bases. The CDR3 has 15 amino acids. V gave up 5 bases and J gave up 0 bases; unmatched junction bases: 6. Germline V CDR1 and CDR2: SGHVT, SQSDAQ. The CDR3 DNA reads TGTGCCAGCAGCCTACTAGCGGAGAGCTCCTACGAGCAGTACTTC. Protein: CASSLLAESSYEQYF.